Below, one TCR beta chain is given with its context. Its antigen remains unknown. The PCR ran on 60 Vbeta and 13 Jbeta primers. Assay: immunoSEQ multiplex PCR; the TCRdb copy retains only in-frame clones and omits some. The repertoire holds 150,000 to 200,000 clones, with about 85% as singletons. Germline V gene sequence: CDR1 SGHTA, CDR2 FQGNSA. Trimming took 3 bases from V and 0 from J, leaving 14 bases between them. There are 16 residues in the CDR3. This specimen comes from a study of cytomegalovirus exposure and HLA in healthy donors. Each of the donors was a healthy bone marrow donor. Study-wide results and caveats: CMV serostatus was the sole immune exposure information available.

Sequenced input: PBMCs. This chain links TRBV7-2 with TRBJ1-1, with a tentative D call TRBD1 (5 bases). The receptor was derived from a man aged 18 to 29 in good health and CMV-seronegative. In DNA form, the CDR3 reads TGTGCCAGCAGCTTCGACAGAGAATCCATGAACACTGAAGCTTTCTTT. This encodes CASSFDRESMNTEAFF.